These T cell receptor beta chains were read from a single sample in a study of blood T cell repertoires in COVID-19. Some clones are missing from TCRdb's copy, which holds only in-frame ones; the method was immunoSEQ multiplex PCR. The top ten clones hold roughly 2.5% of a sample with 210,000 or so clones, approximately 91% of them seen once. The specimen was peripheral blood. These receptors all come from a woman aged 55-70 years with acute or convalescent COVID-19. Each CDR3 is given with its conserved first and last residue. The order of the fields is D gene, J gene, V gene, clone size, CDR3 protein, CDR3 DNA. A D gene is named only where the DNA matches it firmly. Clone size is given for some rows only: seen once, a few or many times, or a class if the clone is expanded.

d_gene: TRBD1
j_gene: TRBJ1-2
v_gene: TRBV7-8
abundance: -
CDR3aa: CASSLLGQGARGYTF
CDR3nt: TGTGCCAGCAGCTTACTGGGACAGGGGGCGCGTGGCTACACCTTC

d_gene: -
j_gene: TRBJ1-6
v_gene: TRBV6-5
abundance: -
CDR3aa: CASSMESLWSPLHF
CDR3nt: TGTGCCAGCAGTATGGAGTCTTTATGGTCACCCCTCCACTTT

d_gene: TRBD2
j_gene: TRBJ2-3
v_gene: TRBV15
abundance: once
CDR3aa: CATSRVGGRTDTQYF
CDR3nt: TGTGCCACCAGCAGAGTGGGGGGGAGAACAGATACGCAGTATTTT

d_gene: -
j_gene: TRBJ1-5
v_gene: TRBV19
abundance: -
CDR3aa: CASSIGEGGQPQHF
CDR3nt: TGTGCCAGTAGTATTGGGGAGGGTGGTCAGCCCCAGCATTTT

d_gene: -
j_gene: TRBJ1-4
v_gene: TRBV19
abundance: -
CDR3aa: CASRDRGEKLFF
CDR3nt: TGTGCCAGTAGGGACCGAGGGGAAAAACTGTTTTTT

d_gene: -
j_gene: TRBJ2-4
v_gene: TRBV14
abundance: -
CDR3aa: CASSEGFAKNIQYF
CDR3nt: TGTGCCAGCAGTGAGGGATTCGCCAAAAACATTCAGTACTTC

d_gene: TRBD2
j_gene: TRBJ2-2
v_gene: TRBV11-2
abundance: -
CDR3aa: CASSLSSGGFGGELFF
CDR3nt: TGTGCCAGCAGCTTATCTAGCGGGGGTTTCGGCGGGGAGCTGTTTTTT

d_gene: -
j_gene: TRBJ1-1
v_gene: TRBV6-5
abundance: -
CDR3aa: CAGSYGAMNTEAFF
CDR3nt: TGTGCCGGCAGTTACGGAGCAATGAACACTGAAGCTTTCTTT

d_gene: -
j_gene: TRBJ1-2
v_gene: TRBV18
abundance: few
CDR3aa: CASSPTSGYGYTF
CDR3nt: TGTGCCAGCTCACCAACGTCAGGGTATGGCTACACCTTC

d_gene: TRBD2
j_gene: TRBJ2-7
v_gene: TRBV9
abundance: few
CDR3aa: CASSVGNSGSSEQYF
CDR3nt: TGTGCCAGCAGCGTAGGAAATAGCGGGAGTTCCGAGCAGTACTTC

d_gene: TRBD1
j_gene: TRBJ1-4
v_gene: TRBV19
abundance: -
CDR3aa: CASSSQGASEKLFF
CDR3nt: TGTGCCAGTAGTTCCCAGGGGGCGAGTGAAAAACTGTTTTTT

d_gene: TRBD1
j_gene: TRBJ1-2
v_gene: TRBV7-2
abundance: -
CDR3aa: CASSAWDRGRYGYTF
CDR3nt: TGTGCCAGCAGCGCCTGGGACAGGGGGAGATATGGCTACACCTTC

d_gene: -
j_gene: TRBJ1-1
v_gene: TRBV2
abundance: -
CDR3aa: CASSQDTNTEAFF
CDR3nt: TGTGCCAGCAGCCAGGACACGAACACTGAAGCTTTCTTT

d_gene: TRBD1
j_gene: TRBJ1-5
v_gene: TRBV28
abundance: -
CDR3aa: CASSSGTANQPQHF
CDR3nt: TGTGCCAGCAGTTCCGGGACAGCTAATCAGCCCCAGCATTTT

d_gene: -
j_gene: TRBJ1-2
v_gene: TRBV27
abundance: -
CDR3aa: CASSLPGGGHYGYTF
CDR3nt: TGTGCCAGCAGTTTACCGGGGGGGGGACACTATGGCTACACCTTC

d_gene: -
j_gene: TRBJ1-2
v_gene: TRBV7-2
abundance: -
CDR3aa: CASSLGREAAGYTF
CDR3nt: TGTGCCAGCAGCTTAGGCCGGGAAGCAGCTGGCTACACCTTC

d_gene: TRBD1
j_gene: TRBJ1-4
v_gene: TRBV30
abundance: -
CDR3aa: CAWRAGQGALEKLFF
CDR3nt: TGTGCCTGGAGAGCCGGACAGGGGGCGTTGGAAAAACTGTTTTTT

d_gene: TRBD1
j_gene: TRBJ1-6
v_gene: TRBV18
abundance: -
CDR3aa: CASSPPGTGNSPLHF
CDR3nt: TGTGCCAGCTCACCGCCCGGGACAGGGAATTCACCCCTCCACTTT

d_gene: TRBD1
j_gene: TRBJ1-1
v_gene: TRBV5-6
abundance: -
CDR3aa: CASSSTRQGLNTEAFF
CDR3nt: TGTGCCAGCAGCTCCACCAGACAGGGGTTGAACACTGAAGCTTTCTTT

d_gene: TRBD1
j_gene: TRBJ1-2
v_gene: TRBV7-9
abundance: once
CDR3aa: CASSLTGGNYGYTF
CDR3nt: TGTGCCAGCAGCTTAACAGGGGGCAACTATGGCTACACCTTC

d_gene: TRBD2
j_gene: TRBJ2-1
v_gene: TRBV27
abundance: once
CDR3aa: CASSRRLAIGYNEQFF
CDR3nt: TGTGCCAGCAGTCGACGACTAGCAATTGGGTACAATGAGCAGTTCTTC

d_gene: -
j_gene: TRBJ2-7
v_gene: TRBV21-1
abundance: -
CDR3aa: CASSMTSGRVGYEQYF
CDR3nt: TGTGCCAGCAGCATGACTAGCGGGAGGGTTGGCTACGAGCAGTACTTC

d_gene: TRBD2
j_gene: TRBJ2-1
v_gene: TRBV7-9
abundance: -
CDR3aa: CASSLRLAGVYEQFF
CDR3nt: TGTGCCAGCAGCCTAAGACTAGCGGGAGTATATGAGCAGTTCTTC

d_gene: -
j_gene: TRBJ1-2
v_gene: TRBV6-5
abundance: once
CDR3aa: CASRTGGRTNYGYTF
CDR3nt: TGTGCCAGCAGAACCGGGGGACGGACTAACTATGGCTACACCTTC

d_gene: -
j_gene: TRBJ2-1
v_gene: TRBV29-1
abundance: -
CDR3aa: CSVLRSYNEQFF
CDR3nt: TGCAGCGTCCTCCGCTCCTACAATGAGCAGTTCTTC

d_gene: TRBD2
j_gene: TRBJ2-1
v_gene: TRBV5-4
abundance: -
CDR3aa: CASRAGSGGRNNEQFF
CDR3nt: TGTGCCAGCAGGGCGGGTAGCGGGGGCCGTAACAATGAGCAGTTCTTC

d_gene: -
j_gene: TRBJ2-7
v_gene: TRBV19
abundance: -
CDR3aa: CASSIRGATSYEQYF
CDR3nt: TGTGCCAGTAGTATCAGGGGGGCCACCTCCTACGAGCAGTACTTC

d_gene: -
j_gene: TRBJ2-3
v_gene: TRBV7-9
abundance: -
CDR3aa: CASSLEGGLHTDTQYF
CDR3nt: TGTGCCAGCAGCTTAGAGGGGGGGCTACACACAGATACGCAGTATTTT

d_gene: -
j_gene: TRBJ1-2
v_gene: TRBV10-1
abundance: -
CDR3aa: CASSDGVGDGYTF
CDR3nt: TGCGCCAGCAGTGACGGGGTCGGCGATGGCTACACCTTC

d_gene: -
j_gene: TRBJ1-4
v_gene: TRBV7-2
abundance: -
CDR3aa: CASSPGIVGEKLFF
CDR3nt: TGTGCCAGCAGCCCAGGGATCGTTGGTGAAAAACTGTTTTTT

d_gene: TRBD1
j_gene: TRBJ1-1
v_gene: TRBV4-1
abundance: -
CDR3aa: CASSQLGGQGKGAFF
CDR3nt: TGCGCCAGCAGCCAACTGGGTGGACAGGGTAAGGGAGCTTTCTTT

d_gene: TRBD1
j_gene: TRBJ1-2
v_gene: TRBV2
abundance: -
CDR3aa: CASRSDRGPGYGYTF
CDR3nt: TGTGCCAGCCGATCTGACAGGGGGCCGGGCTATGGCTACACCTTC

d_gene: -
j_gene: TRBJ1-4
v_gene: TRBV6-6
abundance: -
CDR3aa: CASSSTANEKLFF
CDR3nt: TGTGCCAGCAGTTCGACAGCCAATGAAAAACTGTTTTTT

d_gene: TRBD2
j_gene: TRBJ2-5
v_gene: TRBV19
abundance: -
CDR3aa: CASSPTSGRANQQTQYF
CDR3nt: TGTGCCAGTAGTCCTACTAGCGGGAGAGCAAACCAGCAGACCCAGTACTTC

d_gene: -
j_gene: TRBJ1-5
v_gene: TRBV3-1/TRBV3-2
abundance: -
CDR3aa: CASSQDRRRAQHF
CDR3nt: TGTGCCAGCAGCCAAGATCGACGGAGGGCCCAGCATTTT